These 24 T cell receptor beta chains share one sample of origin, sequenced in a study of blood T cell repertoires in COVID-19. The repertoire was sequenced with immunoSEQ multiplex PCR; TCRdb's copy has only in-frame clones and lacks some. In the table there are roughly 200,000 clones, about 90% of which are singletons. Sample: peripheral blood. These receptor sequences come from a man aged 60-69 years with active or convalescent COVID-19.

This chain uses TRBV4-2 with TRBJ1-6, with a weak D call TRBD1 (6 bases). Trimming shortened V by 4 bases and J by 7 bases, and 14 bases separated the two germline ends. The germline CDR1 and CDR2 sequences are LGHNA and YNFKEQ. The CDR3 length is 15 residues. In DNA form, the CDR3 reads TGTGCCAGCAGCCCTTTTCGCGGGGGCAATTCACCCCTCCACTTT. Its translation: CASSPFRGGNSPLHF.

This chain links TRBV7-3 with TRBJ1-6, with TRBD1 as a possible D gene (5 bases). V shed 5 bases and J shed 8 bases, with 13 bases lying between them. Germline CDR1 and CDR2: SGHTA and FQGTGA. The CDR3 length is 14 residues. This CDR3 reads CASSAGQAHSPLHF. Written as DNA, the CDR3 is TGTGCCAGCAGCGCAGGACAAGCTCATTCACCCCTCCACTTT.

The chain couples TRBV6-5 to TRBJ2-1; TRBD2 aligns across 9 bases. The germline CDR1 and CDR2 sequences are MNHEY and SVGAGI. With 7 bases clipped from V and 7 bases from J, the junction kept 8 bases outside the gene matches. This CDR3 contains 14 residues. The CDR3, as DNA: TGTGCCAGCAAGTCGACTAGCGGTGCTAATGAGCAGTTCTTC. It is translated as CASKSTSGANEQFF.

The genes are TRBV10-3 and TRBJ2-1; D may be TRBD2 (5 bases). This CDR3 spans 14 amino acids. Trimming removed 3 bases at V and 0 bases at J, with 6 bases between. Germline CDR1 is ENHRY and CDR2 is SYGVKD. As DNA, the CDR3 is TGTGCCATCAGTGAAACTAGCTCCTACAATGAGCAGTTCTTC. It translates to CAISETSSYNEQFF.

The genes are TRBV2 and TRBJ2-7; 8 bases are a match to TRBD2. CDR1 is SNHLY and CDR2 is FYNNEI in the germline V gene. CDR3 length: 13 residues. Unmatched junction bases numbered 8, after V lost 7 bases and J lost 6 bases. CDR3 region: CASTFSGVGEQYF. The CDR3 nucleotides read TGTGCCAGCACCTTTAGCGGGGTTGGCGAGCAGTACTTC.

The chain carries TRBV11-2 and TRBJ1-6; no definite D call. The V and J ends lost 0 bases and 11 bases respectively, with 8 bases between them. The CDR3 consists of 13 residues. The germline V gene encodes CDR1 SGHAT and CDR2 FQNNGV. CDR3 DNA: TGTGCCAGCAGCTTAGATCTAGGAGCACCCCTCCACTTT. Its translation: CASSLDLGAPLHF.

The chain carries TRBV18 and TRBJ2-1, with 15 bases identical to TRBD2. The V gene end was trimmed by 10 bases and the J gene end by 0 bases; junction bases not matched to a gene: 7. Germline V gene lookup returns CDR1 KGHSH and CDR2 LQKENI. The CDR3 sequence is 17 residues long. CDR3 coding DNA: TGTGCCACCAGGACTAGCGGGGGGGATAGCTCCTACAATGAGCAGTTCTTC. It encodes CATRTSGGDSSYNEQFF.

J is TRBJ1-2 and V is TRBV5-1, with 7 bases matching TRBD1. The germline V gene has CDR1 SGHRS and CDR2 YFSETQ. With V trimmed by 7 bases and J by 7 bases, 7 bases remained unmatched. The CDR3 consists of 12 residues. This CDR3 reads CASHNTGVGYTF. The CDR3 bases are TGCGCCAGCCATAACACAGGGGTTGGCTACACCTTC.

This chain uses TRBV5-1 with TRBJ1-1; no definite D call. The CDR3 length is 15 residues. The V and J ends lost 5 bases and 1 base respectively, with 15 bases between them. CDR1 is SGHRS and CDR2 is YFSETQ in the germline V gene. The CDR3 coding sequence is TGCGCCAGCAGTAGAGTCGGAGGCCCGAACACTGAAGCTTTCTTT. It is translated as CASSRVGGPNTEAFF.

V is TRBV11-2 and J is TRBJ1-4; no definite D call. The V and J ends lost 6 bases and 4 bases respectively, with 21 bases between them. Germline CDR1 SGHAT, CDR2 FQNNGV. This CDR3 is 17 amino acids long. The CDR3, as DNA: TGTGCCAGCAGTCAAACCGGAGGTTTGATGGGTAATGAAAAACTGTTTTTT. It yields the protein CASSQTGGLMGNEKLFF. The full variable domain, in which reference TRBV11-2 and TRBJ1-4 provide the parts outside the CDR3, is EAGVAQSPRYKIIEKRQSVAFWCNPISGHATLYWYQQILGQGPKLLIQFQNNGVVDDSQLPKDRFSAERLKGVDSTLKIQPAKLEDSAVYLCASSQTGGLMGNEKLFFGSGTQLSVL.

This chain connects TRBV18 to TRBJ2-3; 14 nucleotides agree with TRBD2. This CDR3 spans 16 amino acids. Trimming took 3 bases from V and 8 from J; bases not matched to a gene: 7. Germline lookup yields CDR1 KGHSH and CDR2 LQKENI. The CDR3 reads CASSPRTGTSGGTQYF. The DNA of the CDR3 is TGTGCCAGCTCACCCAGAACCGGGACTAGCGGGGGTACGCAGTATTTT. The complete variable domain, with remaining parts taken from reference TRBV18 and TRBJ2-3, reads NAGVMQNPRHLVRRRGQEARLRCSPMKGHSHVYWYRQLPEEGLKFMVYLQKENIIDESGMPKERFSAEFPKEGPSILRIQQVVRGDSAAYFCASSPRTGTSGGTQYFGPGTRLTVL.

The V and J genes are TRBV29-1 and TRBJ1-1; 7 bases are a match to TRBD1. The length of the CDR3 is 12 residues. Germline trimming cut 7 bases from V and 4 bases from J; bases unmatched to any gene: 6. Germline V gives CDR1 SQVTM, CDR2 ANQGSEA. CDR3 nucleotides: TGCAGCGCTGACAGGGTAAGCACTGAAGCTTTCTTT. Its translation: CSADRVSTEAFF. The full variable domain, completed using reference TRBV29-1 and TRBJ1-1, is SAVISQKPSRDICQRGTSLTIQCQVDSQVTMMFWYRQQPGQSLTLIATANQGSEATYESGFVIDKFPISRPNLTFSTLTVSNMSPEDSSIYLCSADRVSTEAFFGQGTRLTVV.

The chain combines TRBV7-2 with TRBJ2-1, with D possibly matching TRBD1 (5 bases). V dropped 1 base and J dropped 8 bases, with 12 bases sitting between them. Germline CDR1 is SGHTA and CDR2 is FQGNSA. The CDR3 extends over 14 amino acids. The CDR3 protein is CASSLGAGRDEQFF. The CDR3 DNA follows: TGTGCCAGCAGCTTAGGAGCAGGCAGGGATGAGCAGTTCTTC.

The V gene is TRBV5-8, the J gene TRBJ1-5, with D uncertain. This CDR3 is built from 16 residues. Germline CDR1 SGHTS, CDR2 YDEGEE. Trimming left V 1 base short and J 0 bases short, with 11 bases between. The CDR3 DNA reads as TGTGCCAGCAGCTTGTTGAGGGAAGGTAGCAATCAGCCCCAGCATTTT. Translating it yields CASSLLREGSNQPQHF.

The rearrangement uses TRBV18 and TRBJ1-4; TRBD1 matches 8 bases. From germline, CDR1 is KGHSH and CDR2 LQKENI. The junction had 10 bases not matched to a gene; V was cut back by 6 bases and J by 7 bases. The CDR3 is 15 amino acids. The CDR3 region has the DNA TGTGCCAGCTCCCCCACTCAGGGGGCCGGTGAAAAACTGTTTTTT. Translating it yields CASSPTQGAGEKLFF.

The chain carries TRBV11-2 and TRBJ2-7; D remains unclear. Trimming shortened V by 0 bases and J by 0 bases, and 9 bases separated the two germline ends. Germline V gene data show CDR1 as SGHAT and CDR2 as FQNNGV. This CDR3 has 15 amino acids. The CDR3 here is CASSLDQRHSYEQYF. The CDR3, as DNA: TGTGCCAGCAGCTTAGATCAGAGACACTCCTACGAGCAGTACTTC.

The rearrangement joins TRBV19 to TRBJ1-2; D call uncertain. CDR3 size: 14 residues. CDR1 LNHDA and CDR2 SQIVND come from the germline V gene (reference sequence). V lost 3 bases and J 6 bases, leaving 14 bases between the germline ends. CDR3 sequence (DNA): TGTGCCAGTAGTATCCGTGGTGGGCTAAATGGCTACACCTTC. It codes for CASSIRGGLNGYTF.

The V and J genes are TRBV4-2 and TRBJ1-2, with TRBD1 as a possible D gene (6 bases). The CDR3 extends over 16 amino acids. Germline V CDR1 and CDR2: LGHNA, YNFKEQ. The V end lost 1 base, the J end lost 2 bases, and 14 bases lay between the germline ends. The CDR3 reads CASSQGSGQRNYGYTF. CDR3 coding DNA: TGTGCCAGCAGCCAAGGCTCAGGACAGCGCAACTATGGCTACACCTTC.

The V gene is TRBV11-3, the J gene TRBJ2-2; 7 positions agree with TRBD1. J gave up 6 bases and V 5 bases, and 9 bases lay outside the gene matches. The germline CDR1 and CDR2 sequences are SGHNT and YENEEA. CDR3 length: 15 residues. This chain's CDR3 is CASSGEGAVAGELFF. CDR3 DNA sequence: TGTGCCAGCAGCGGAGAGGGGGCGGTTGCCGGGGAGCTGTTTTTT. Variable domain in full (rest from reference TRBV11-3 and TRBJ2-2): EAGVVQSPRYKIIEKKQPVAFWCNPISGHNTLYWYLQNLGQGPELLIRYENEEAVDDSQLPKDRFSAERLKGVDSTLKIQPAELGDSAVYLCASSGEGAVAGELFFGEGSRLTVL.

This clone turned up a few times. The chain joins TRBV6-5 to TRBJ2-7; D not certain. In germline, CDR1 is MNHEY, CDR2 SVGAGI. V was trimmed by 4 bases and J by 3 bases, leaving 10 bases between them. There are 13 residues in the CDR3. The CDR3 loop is CASSSPRDYEQYF. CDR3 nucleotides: TGTGCCAGCAGTTCCCCTAGAGACTACGAGCAGTACTTC.

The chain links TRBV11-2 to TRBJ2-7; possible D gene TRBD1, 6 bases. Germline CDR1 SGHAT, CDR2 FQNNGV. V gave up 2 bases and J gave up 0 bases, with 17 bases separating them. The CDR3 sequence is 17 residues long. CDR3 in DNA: TGTGCCAGCAGCTTAAATTTCGGGACAATGAGCTCCTACGAGCAGTACTTC. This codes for CASSLNFGTMSSYEQYF.

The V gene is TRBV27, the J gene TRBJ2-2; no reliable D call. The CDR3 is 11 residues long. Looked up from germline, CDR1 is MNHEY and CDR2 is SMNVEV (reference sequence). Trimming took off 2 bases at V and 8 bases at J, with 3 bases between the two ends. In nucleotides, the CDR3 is TGTGCCAGCAGTTTACGGGGGGAGCTGTTTTTT. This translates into CASSLRGELFF.

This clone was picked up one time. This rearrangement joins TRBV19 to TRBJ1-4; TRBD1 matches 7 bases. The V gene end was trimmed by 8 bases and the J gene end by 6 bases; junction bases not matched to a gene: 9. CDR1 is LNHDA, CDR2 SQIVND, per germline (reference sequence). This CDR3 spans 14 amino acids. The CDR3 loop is CASQGGQRYEKLFF. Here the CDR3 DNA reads TGTGCCAGTCAGGGGGGACAGAGGTATGAAAAACTGTTTTTT.

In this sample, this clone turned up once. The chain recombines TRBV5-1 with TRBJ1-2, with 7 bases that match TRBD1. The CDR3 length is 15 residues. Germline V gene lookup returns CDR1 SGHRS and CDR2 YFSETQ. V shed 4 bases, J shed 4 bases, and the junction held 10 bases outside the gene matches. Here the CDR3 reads CASSPGTEAIYGYTF. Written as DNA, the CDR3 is TGCGCCAGCAGCCCTGGGACAGAAGCGATCTATGGCTACACCTTC.